This T cell receptor beta chain emerged from a study of identifying expanded T cells in peripheral blood. Overall study findings and caveats: Over approximately two and four weeks, about 16.4 and 19 clones changed, versus 1.2 between replicates.

Only in-frame clones appear in the TCRdb table, and some are missing; sequencing was by immunoSEQ multiplex PCR. Among 90,000 to 100,000 clones, 88% were seen once, and the ten largest hold approximately 5.2%. With regard to this clone: Its specificity is unknown.

The CDR3 length is 16 residues. V gave up 2 bases and J gave up 5 bases, with 13 bases separating them. Per the germline V gene, CDR1 is MNHEY and CDR2 is SVGAGI. The V gene is TRBV6-5, the J gene TRBJ2-6; perhaps D is TRBD1 or TRBD2 (7 bases each). What was sequenced was blood. This clonotype originated in a person between 18 and 69 years old in good health. The CDR3 DNA reads TGTGCCAGCAGTTACCAGGGGGGGCCCTGGGCCAACGTCCTGACTTTC. This codes for CASSYQGGPWANVLTF.